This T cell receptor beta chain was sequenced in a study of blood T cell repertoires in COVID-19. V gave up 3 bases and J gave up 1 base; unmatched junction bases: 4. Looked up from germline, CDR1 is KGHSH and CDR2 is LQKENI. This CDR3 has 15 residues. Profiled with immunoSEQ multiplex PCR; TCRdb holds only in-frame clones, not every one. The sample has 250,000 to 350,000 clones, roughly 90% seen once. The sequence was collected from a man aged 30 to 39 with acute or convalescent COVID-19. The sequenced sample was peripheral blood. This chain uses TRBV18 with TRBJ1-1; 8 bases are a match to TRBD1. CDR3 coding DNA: TGTGCCAGCTCACCGGGGACAGGACAGAACACTGAAGCTTTCTTT. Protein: CASSPGTGQNTEAFF. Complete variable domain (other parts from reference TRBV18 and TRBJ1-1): NAGVMQNPRHLVRRRGQEARLRCSPMKGHSHVYWYRQLPEEGLKFMVYLQKENIIDESGMPKERFSAEFPKEGPSILRIQQVVRGDSAAYFCASSPGTGQNTEAFFGQGTRLTVV.